This TCR beta chain was retrieved from a study of cytomegalovirus exposure and HLA in healthy donors. Details on this clone: Its antigen remains unidentified.

Method: immunoSEQ multiplex PCR; TCRdb's copy keeps in-frame clones and lacks some. The sample holds some 170,000 clones; 86% are singletons and the top ten take approximately 2.4%. Germline V CDR1 and CDR2: SGHRS, YFSETQ. Trimming pared 0 bases from V and 5 bases from J, leaving 9 bases between. There are 13 residues in the CDR3. Whole-study findings and limits: Cytomegalovirus-associated TCR beta chains were listed, numbering 150 to 200.

Sequencing was carried out using PBMCs. The chain carries TRBV5-1 and TRBJ2-7; tentatively, D is TRBD1 (5 bases). The sequence was obtained from a man between 18 and 29 years old in good health and CMV-seropositive. The CDR3 sequence is CASSLAGLNEQYF. Here the CDR3 DNA reads TGCGCCAGCAGCTTGGCAGGGTTAAACGAGCAGTACTTC.